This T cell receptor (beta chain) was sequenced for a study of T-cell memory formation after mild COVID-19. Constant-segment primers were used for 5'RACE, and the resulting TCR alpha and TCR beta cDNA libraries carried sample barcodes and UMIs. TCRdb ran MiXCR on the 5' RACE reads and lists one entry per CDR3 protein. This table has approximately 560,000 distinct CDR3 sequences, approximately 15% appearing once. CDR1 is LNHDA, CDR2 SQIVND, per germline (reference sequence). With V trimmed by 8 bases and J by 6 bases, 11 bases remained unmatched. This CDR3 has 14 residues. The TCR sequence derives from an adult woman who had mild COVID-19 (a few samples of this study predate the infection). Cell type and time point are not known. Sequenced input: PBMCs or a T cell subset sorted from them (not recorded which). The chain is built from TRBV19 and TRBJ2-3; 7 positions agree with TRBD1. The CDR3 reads CASGTTGSKDTQYF. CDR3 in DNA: TGTGCCAGTGGCACGACAGGGTCAAAGGATACGCAGTATTTT.